The rows below give T cell receptor beta chains drawn from one sample of a study of early T cells in non-severe SARS-CoV-2 infection. TCRdb re-analysed the 5' RACE reads in MiXCR, keeping a single row per CDR3 protein. The data show tens of thousands of distinct CDR3 sequences, around 4% seen once. Sequenced: whole blood. The receptors originated from an adult who was a healthcare worker with PCR-confirmed SARS-CoV-2 infection or an uninfected control (not recorded which). The CDR3 runs from the conserved cysteine through the conserved F or W. The order of the fields is clone size, V gene, J gene, D gene, CDR3 protein, CDR3 DNA. D genes are given only for firm matches. Part of the rows lack a size; the others show once, few, many or a class for expanded clones.

many	TRBV4-2	TRBJ2-2	NA	CASRRELNTGELFF	TGTGCCAGCAGGAGGGAGTTGAACACCGGGGAGCTGTTTTTT
few	TRBV20-1	TRBJ2-5	TRBD2	CSARGVSGRQETQYF	TGCAGTGCTAGAGGCGTTAGCGGGAGGCAAGAGACCCAGTACTTC
few	TRBV27	TRBJ2-3	TRBD2	CASRGGLAGGPRADTQYF	TGTGCCAGCAGGGGGGGACTAGCGGGAGGGCCCCGGGCAGATACGCAGTATTTT
NA	TRBV7-8	TRBJ2-1	NA	CASSLETPWLGYNEQFF	TGTGCCAGCAGCTTAGAGACTCCCTGGTTGGGGTACAATGAGCAGTTCTTC
many	TRBV5-1	TRBJ1-4	NA	CASSLVAGTNEKLFF	TGCGCCAGCAGCTTGGTTGCGGGAACTAATGAAAAACTGTTTTTT
many	TRBV10-3	TRBJ2-5	NA	CAISDGLLETQYF	TGTGCCATCAGTGATGGCCTATTGGAGACCCAGTACTTC
many	TRBV24-1	TRBJ2-3	TRBD1	CATSDHADRADTQYF	TGTGCCACCAGTGACCATGCGGACAGGGCAGATACGCAGTATTTT
few	TRBV2	TRBJ2-1	NA	CASSRGNEQFF	TGTGCCAGCAGCCGCGGCAATGAGCAGTTCTTC
many	TRBV20-1	TRBJ1-4	NA	CSARGPNEKLFF	TGCAGTGCTAGAGGGCCTAATGAAAAACTGTTTTTT
many	TRBV7-9	TRBJ2-5	TRBD2	CASSKKTSPSQETQYF	TGTGCCAGCAGCAAAAAGACTAGCCCGTCCCAAGAGACCCAGTACTTC
many	TRBV18	TRBJ1-3	TRBD1	CASSQGQTSENTIYF	TGTGCCAGCTCACAGGGACAGACCTCTGAAAACACCATATATTTT
many	TRBV2	TRBJ1-5	NA	CASSLGSVSNQPQHF	TGTGCCAGCTCCTTGGGGTCAGTTTCAAATCAGCCCCAGCATTTT
many	TRBV14	TRBJ2-1	TRBD2	CASSQGGTSINEQFF	TGTGCCAGCAGCCAAGGCGGGACTAGCATCAATGAGCAGTTCTTC
many	TRBV28	TRBJ1-2	TRBD1	CASSLTGILNYGYTF	TGTGCCAGCAGCCTGACAGGGATTCTTAACTATGGCTACACCTTC
many	TRBV6-6	TRBJ2-1	TRBD2	CATTGGSSYNEQFF	TGTGCCACCACTGGCGGGAGCTCCTACAATGAGCAGTTCTTC
many	TRBV12-3/TRBV12-4	TRBJ2-1	TRBD2	CASRPGIVAGDGDEQFF	TGTGCCAGCAGACCAGGGATCGTAGCGGGAGATGGGGATGAGCAGTTCTTC
many	TRBV12-3/TRBV12-4	TRBJ1-5	NA	CASNPTGPNQPQHF	TGTGCCAGCAACCCGACAGGTCCTAATCAGCCCCAGCATTTT
many	TRBV7-8	TRBJ2-1	TRBD2	CASSPSSGSRNEQFF	TGTGCCAGCTCCCCCTCTAGCGGGAGTCGCAATGAGCAGTTCTTC
many	TRBV7-9	TRBJ2-1	TRBD2	CASSLAPTSGSGNEQFF	TGTGCCAGCAGCTTAGCGCCCACTAGCGGGAGTGGAAATGAGCAGTTCTTC
many	TRBV28	TRBJ2-7	TRBD2	CASRPGTTSTYEQYF	TGTGCCAGCAGGCCGGGGACTACATCTACCTACGAGCAGTACTTC
many	TRBV5-1	TRBJ2-3	NA	CASSSGADTQYF	TGCGCCAGCAGCTCGGGGGCAGATACGCAGTATTTT
few	TRBV20-1	TRBJ2-5	NA	CSASAGRGRVWETQYF	TGCAGTGCTAGCGCCGGCAGGGGAAGAGTTTGGGAGACCCAGTACTTC
few	TRBV7-8	TRBJ2-5	NA	CASSLDNVQETQYF	TGTGCCAGCAGCTTGGACAATGTCCAGGAGACCCAGTACTTC
many	TRBV6-2/TRBV6-3	TRBJ1-1	NA	CASGGQLNTEAFF	TGTGCCAGCGGGGGGCAGCTGAACACTGAAGCTTTCTTT
many	TRBV5-4	TRBJ2-7	NA	CASSLSRQNYEQYF	TGTGCCAGCAGCTTGTCGCGACAAAACTACGAGCAGTACTTC
few	TRBV11-3	TRBJ2-1	NA	CASSHGDGGNEQFF	TGTGCCAGCAGCCATGGGGACGGCGGAAATGAGCAGTTCTTC
many	TRBV12-3/TRBV12-4	TRBJ1-4	NA	CASSLDRKSEKLFF	TGTGCCAGCAGTTTAGACAGGAAATCGGAAAAACTGTTTTTT
many	TRBV9	TRBJ1-2	TRBD1	CASKTGDYGYTF	TGTGCCAGCAAGACAGGGGACTATGGCTACACCTTC
many	TRBV12-3/TRBV12-4	TRBJ2-7	NA	CASRDSGGKYGGLYEQYF	TGTGCCAGCAGGGACTCGGGCGGGAAATACGGGGGACTCTACGAGCAGTACTTC
NA	TRBV2	TRBJ1-2	TRBD1	CASSYRQGARGYTF	TGTGCCAGCAGTTACCGACAGGGAGCGAGGGGCTACACCTTC